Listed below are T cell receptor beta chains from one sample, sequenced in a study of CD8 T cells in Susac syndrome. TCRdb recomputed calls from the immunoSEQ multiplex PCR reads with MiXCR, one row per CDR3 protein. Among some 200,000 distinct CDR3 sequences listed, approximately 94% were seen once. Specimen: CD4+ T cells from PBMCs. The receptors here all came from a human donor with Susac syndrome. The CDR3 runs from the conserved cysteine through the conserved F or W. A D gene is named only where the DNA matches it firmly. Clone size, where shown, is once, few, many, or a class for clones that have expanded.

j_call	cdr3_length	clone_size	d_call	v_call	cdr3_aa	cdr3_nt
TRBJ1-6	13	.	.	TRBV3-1	CASSQESRDKLHF	TGTGCCAGCAGCCAAGAGAGCCGGGACAAGCTCCACTTT
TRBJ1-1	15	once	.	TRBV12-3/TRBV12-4	CASSLGPVQLLEAFF	TGTGCCAGCAGTTTAGGTCCGGTACAGCTCCTTGAAGCTTTCTTT
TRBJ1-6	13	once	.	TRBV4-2	CASSQQDNSPLHF	TGTGCCAGCAGTCAACAGGATAATTCACCCCTCCACTTT
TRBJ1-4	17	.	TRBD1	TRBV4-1	CASSQEGQGARGEKLFF	TGCGCCAGCAGCCAAGAGGGACAGGGGGCGCGCGGTGAAAAACTGTTTTTT
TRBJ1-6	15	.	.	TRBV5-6	CASSRGVSWNSPLHF	TGTGCCAGCAGTCGGGGGGTCAGTTGGAATTCACCCCTCCACTTT
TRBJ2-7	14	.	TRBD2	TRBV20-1	CSARTSGNSYEQYF	TGCAGTGCTCGGACTAGCGGGAACTCCTACGAGCAGTACTTC
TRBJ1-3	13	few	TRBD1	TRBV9	CASSVGQGNTIYF	TGTGCCAGCAGCGTGGGACAGGGAAACACCATATATTTT
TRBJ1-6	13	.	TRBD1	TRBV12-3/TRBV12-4	CASRQGDASPLHF	TGTGCCAGCAGGCAGGGGGACGCTTCACCCCTCCACTTT
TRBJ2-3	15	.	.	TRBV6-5	CASSYSGPGTDTQYF	TGTGCCAGCAGTTACTCGGGACCGGGCACAGATACGCAGTATTTT
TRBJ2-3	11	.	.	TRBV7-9	CASSSVDTQYF	TGTGCCAGCAGTAGCGTGGATACGCAGTATTTT
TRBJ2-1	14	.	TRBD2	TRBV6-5	CASRPAGAVLEQFF	TGTGCCAGCAGGCCAGCGGGGGCCGTCCTCGAGCAGTTCTTC
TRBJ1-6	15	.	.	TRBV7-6	CASSLAQGTYSPLHF	TGTGCCAGCAGCTTAGCTCAGGGGACCTATTCACCCCTCCACTTT